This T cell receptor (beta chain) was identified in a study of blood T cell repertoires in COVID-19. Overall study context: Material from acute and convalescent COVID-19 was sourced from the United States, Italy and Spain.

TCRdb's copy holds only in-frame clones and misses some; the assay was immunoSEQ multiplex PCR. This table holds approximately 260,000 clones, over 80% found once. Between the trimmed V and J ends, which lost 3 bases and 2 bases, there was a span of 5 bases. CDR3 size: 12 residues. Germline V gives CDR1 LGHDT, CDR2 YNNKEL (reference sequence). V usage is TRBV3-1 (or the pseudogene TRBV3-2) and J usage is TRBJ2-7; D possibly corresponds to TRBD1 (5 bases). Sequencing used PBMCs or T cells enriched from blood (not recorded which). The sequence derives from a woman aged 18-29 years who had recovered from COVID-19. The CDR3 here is CASSHRAYEQYF. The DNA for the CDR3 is TGTGCCAGCAGCCACAGGGCCTACGAGCAGTACTTC.